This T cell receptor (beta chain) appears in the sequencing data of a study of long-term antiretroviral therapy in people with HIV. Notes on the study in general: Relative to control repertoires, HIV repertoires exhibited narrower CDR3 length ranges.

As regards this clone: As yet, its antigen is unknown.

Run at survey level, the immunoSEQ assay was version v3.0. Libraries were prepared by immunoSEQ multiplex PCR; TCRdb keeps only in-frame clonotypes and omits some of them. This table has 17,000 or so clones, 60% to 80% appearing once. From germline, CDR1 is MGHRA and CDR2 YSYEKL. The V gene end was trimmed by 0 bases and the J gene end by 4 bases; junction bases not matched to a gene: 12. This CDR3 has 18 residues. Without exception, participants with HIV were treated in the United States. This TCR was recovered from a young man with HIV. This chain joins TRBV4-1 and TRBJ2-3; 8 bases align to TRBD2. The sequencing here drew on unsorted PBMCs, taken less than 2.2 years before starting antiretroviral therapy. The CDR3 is CASSQDSGAGVLSDTQYF. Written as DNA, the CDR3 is TGCGCCAGCAGCCAAGATTCAGGAGCGGGGGTTTTATCAGATACGCAGTATTTT.